This section outlines one T cell receptor beta chain sequence together with its context. This entry is derived from a study of blood T cell repertoires in COVID-19. Profiled with immunoSEQ multiplex PCR; TCRdb holds only in-frame clones, not every one. The table includes about 99,000 clones, 85% to 90% detected once. In germline, CDR1 is MDHEN, CDR2 SYDVKM. V shed 6 bases, J shed 4 bases, and the junction held 15 bases outside the gene matches. The CDR3 runs to 18 residues. Sequences were obtained from peripheral blood. The chain joins TRBV28 to TRBJ1-3; 10 bases fit TRBD1. The TCR comes from a human donor in a cohort sampled during active COVID-19. DNA of the CDR3: TGTGCCAGCAGGCGCGGTCTAGGGGGGACAGGGGTAGGAAACACCATATATTTT. Its protein product is CASRRGLGGTGVGNTIYF.